The text below deals with one T cell receptor beta chain. This specimen comes from a study of CD8 T cells in Susac syndrome. Germline-derived CDR1 and CDR2 are SNHLY and FYNNEI. V lost 11 bases to trimming and J lost 1 base, with 10 bases between them. The CDR3 loop spans 12 amino acids. With random hexamers, 0.5 to 1 ug RNA was reverse transcribed. With immunoSEQ multiplex PCR, TCR beta CDR3 was amplified across 54 Vbeta and 13 Jbeta. TCRdb reanalysed the immunoSEQ multiplex PCR reads using MiXCR and keeps one entry per CDR3 protein. The sample consists of around 150,000 distinct CDR3 sequences, approximately 93% of them appearing once. Sequencing targeted TCR beta in T cells from blood (CD8+ and CD4+).

The rearrangement joins TRBV2 to TRBJ2-3; D is uncertain. The sequenced sample was CD4+ T cells from PBMCs. This TCR came from a human donor with multiple sclerosis. The DNA of the CDR3 is TGTGCCTGCCGCGGAGGCACAGATACGCAGTATTTT. Translated, it gives CACRGGTDTQYF.